The 26 T cell receptor beta chains below come from one sample, sequenced in a study of CD8 T cells in ankylosing spondylitis (dated 2017 in TCRdb). Library method: 5' RACE. The run used an Illumina HiSeq 2500. TCRdb ran its own pipeline on the public reads, namely fastp trimming at Q25 and MiXCR clone calling, and kept in-frame beta chains. Rows are combined by CDR3 protein, so each entry shows the most common genes and DNA. For this sample the table gives around 150,000 distinct CDR3 sequences, of which roughly 44% were detected only once. The ten largest account for roughly 15% of the sample. Sequencing was carried out using synovial fluid, either unsorted or a sorted T cell fraction (not recorded which). These receptors were obtained from a male donor with ankylosing spondylitis.

J is TRBJ2-7 and V is TRBV10-3; D is uncertain. The length of the CDR3 is 15 residues. The V gene lost 3 bases and the J gene lost 5 bases, with 17 bases spanning the gap. Germline CDR1 ENHRY, CDR2 SYGVKD. Written as DNA, the CDR3 is TGTGCCATCAGTGATCGCTGGATTTCACCCCACGAGCAGTACTTC. Protein sequence: CAISDRWISPHEQYF.

The chain is built from TRBV4-1 and TRBJ1-4, with D possibly being TRBD1 (5 bases). V shed 2 bases and J shed 4 bases, with 11 bases lying between them. The CDR3 is 15 residues long. Germline V gene lookup returns CDR1 MGHRA and CDR2 YSYEKL. CDR3 in DNA: TGCGCCAGCAGCCAAAGTTCGGGGCATAATGAAAAACTGTTTTTT. This sequence encodes CASSQSSGHNEKLFF.

The chain joins TRBV3-1 to TRBJ1-1, with D perhaps TRBD1 (5 bases). The CDR3 is 15 amino acids. V was shortened by 0 bases and J by 6 bases, with 14 bases between the two germline ends. In germline, CDR1 is LGHDT, CDR2 YNNKEL (reference sequence). Here the CDR3 reads CASSQEPQGPPEAFF. The CDR3 DNA reads TGTGCCAGCAGCCAAGAACCCCAGGGACCTCCTGAAGCTTTCTTT. The variable domain in full, completed from reference TRBV3-1 and TRBJ1-1, reads DTAVSQTPKYLVTQMGNDKSIKCEQNLGHDTMYWYKQDSKKFLKIMFSYNNKELIINETVPNRFSPKSPDKAHLNLHINSLELGDSAVYFCASSQEPQGPPEAFFGQGTRLTVV.

The chain couples TRBV13 to TRBJ2-7; the D is unclear. Germline CDR1 reads PRHDT; CDR2 reads FYEKMQ (reference sequence). Between the trimmed V and J ends, which lost 4 bases and 5 bases, there was a span of 12 bases. The CDR3 runs 13 residues. CDR3 residues: CASSSSDVDEQYF. The DNA of the CDR3 is TGTGCCAGCAGCTCGTCCGATGTCGACGAGCAGTACTTC.

The chain couples TRBV7-9 to TRBJ2-3, with 9 bases fitting TRBD1. Germline trimming cut 2 bases from V and 3 bases from J; bases unmatched to any gene: 9. Germline lookup yields CDR1 SEHNR and CDR2 FQNEAQ (reference sequence). This CDR3 comprises 17 residues. The CDR3 protein is CASSLSPRDRETDTQYF. CDR3 DNA: TGTGCCAGCAGCTTATCACCCCGGGACAGGGAGACAGATACGCAGTATTTT. Full variable domain (outside the CDR3, taken from reference TRBV7-9 and TRBJ2-3): DTGVSQNPRHKITKRGQNVTFRCDPISEHNRLYWYRQTLGQGPEFLTYFQNEAQLEKSRLLSDRFSAERPKGSFSTLEIQRTEQGDSAMYLCASSLSPRDRETDTQYFGPGTRLTVL.

The chain combines TRBV7-4 with TRBJ1-1; D might be TRBD1 (6 bases). The V and J ends lost 0 bases and 4 bases respectively, with 12 bases between them. Germline V lookup: CDR1 SGHVT, CDR2 SQSDAQ. The CDR3 contains 15 residues. The CDR3 nucleotides read TGTGCCAGCAGCTTAGCGGGGGGGCTCGTCACTGAAGCTTTCTTT. Protein: CASSLAGGLVTEAFF.

This clonotype was counted only a few times. The chain joins TRBV12-3 or TRBV12-4 to TRBJ2-7; no definite D call. Trimming took 8 bases from V and 2 from J, leaving 13 bases between them. This CDR3 has 13 residues. For the CDR3, the DNA is TGTGCCAGCTCGGTAGGGTCCACCTACGAGCAGTACTTC. As protein: CASSVGSTYEQYF.

The V gene is TRBV6-1, the J gene TRBJ2-5, with 9 nucleotides matching TRBD2. Germline CDR1 MNHNS, CDR2 SASEGT. Trimming took 5 bases from V and 0 from J; bases not matched to a gene: 16. The CDR3 extends over 19 amino acids. This chain's CDR3 is CASSRVLGLAFPHQETQYF. CDR3 nucleotide sequence: TGTGCCAGCAGTAGGGTATTGGGACTAGCTTTCCCCCACCAAGAGACCCAGTACTTC.

The genes are TRBV15 and TRBJ1-1, with unresolved D. Trimming stripped 0 bases from V and 0 bases from J, with 8 bases between. The CDR3 length is 15 residues. Germline CDR1 is LNHNV and CDR2 is YYDKDF (reference sequence). DNA of the CDR3: TGTGCCACCAGCAGAGAGAAGGCTGTGAACACTGAAGCTTTCTTT. Amino acids: CATSREKAVNTEAFF.

The CDR3, as DNA: TGTGCCAGCAGCCAAGTGAGGTTAGCGGGACATTCCTACAATGAGCAGTTCTTC. This sequence encodes CASSQVRLAGHSYNEQFF. The chain uses TRBV3-1 and TRBJ2-1, with 8 bases fitting TRBD2. V gave up 1 base and J gave up 1 base; unmatched junction bases: 9. Germline V lookup: CDR1 LGHDT, CDR2 YNNKEL (reference sequence). There are 18 residues in the CDR3.

The chain links TRBV4-2 to TRBJ1-3, with D uncertain. Germline V gene data show CDR1 as LGHNA and CDR2 as YNFKEQ. Trimming left V 4 bases short and J 3 bases short, with 13 bases between. This CDR3 is 15 amino acids long. CDR3 region: CASSRRGLGGNTIYF. CDR3 in DNA: TGTGCCAGCAGCCGTCGTGGGTTGGGTGGAAACACCATATATTTT.

This clonotype came up a few times. The V and J genes are TRBV20-1 and TRBJ2-7; D assignment may be TRBD1 or TRBD2 (5 bases each). The CDR3 is 15 residues long. The germline gives CDR1 DFQATT, CDR2 SNEGSKA (reference sequence). Trimming removed 3 bases from V and 2 bases from J, with 17 bases in between. The CDR3 DNA reads as TGCAGTGCTAGGGAGGTATCAGGGTCAGCCTACGAGCAGTACTTC. This sequence encodes CSAREVSGSAYEQYF.

This clonotype was counted ten times or more. The chain employs TRBV13 and TRBJ2-7; D may be TRBD2 (6 bases). Trimming pared 4 bases from V and 2 bases from J, leaving 12 bases between. The CDR3 extends over 14 amino acids. CDR1 is PRHDT and CDR2 is FYEKMQ in the germline V gene (reference sequence). The CDR3 region has the DNA TGTGCCAGCAGCTCCTGGGACTTAGCCTACGAGCAGTACTTC. Its protein product is CASSSWDLAYEQYF.

J is TRBJ1-2 and V is TRBV6-2 or TRBV6-3; no definite D call. The ends were cut back, 4 bases at V and 1 base at J, with 13 bases in the middle. Germline V gene lookup returns CDR1 MNHEY and CDR2 SVGEGT. This CDR3 contains 15 residues. The CDR3 region has the DNA TGTGCCAGCAGTTCTTTTAGCAGGCGTAACTATGGCTACACCTTC. Its protein is CASSSFSRRNYGYTF.

The chain employs TRBV29-1 and TRBJ2-2; 12 positions match TRBD1. Germline assignment: CDR1 SQVTM and CDR2 ANQGSEA. The CDR3 has 18 residues. Losses at the gene ends were 6 bases for V and 0 bases for J; bases not matched to a gene: 11. The CDR3 sequence is CSVAGDRGLWANTGELFF. DNA for the CDR3: TGCAGCGTCGCCGGGGACAGGGGGCTGTGGGCGAACACCGGGGAGCTGTTTTTT.

Only a few counts were recorded for this clonotype. The chain has TRBV4-1 and TRBJ2-5; 8 bases map to TRBD2. CDR1 is MGHRA and CDR2 is YSYEKL in the germline V gene. V gave up 0 bases and J gave up 4 bases; unmatched junction bases: 7. The CDR3 is 16 amino acids. CDR3 loop: CASSQDLQAGGETQYF. CDR3 DNA sequence: TGCGCCAGCAGCCAAGATCTTCAGGCGGGAGGAGAGACCCAGTACTTC.

The chain uses TRBV7-9 and TRBJ2-7, with D possibly matching TRBD2 (7 bases). In germline, CDR1 is SEHNR, CDR2 FQNEAQ (reference sequence). This CDR3 has 13 amino acids. V lost 4 bases to trimming and J lost 3 bases, with 10 bases between them. The CDR3 protein is CASSWGGIYEQYF. In nucleotides, the CDR3 is TGTGCCAGCAGCTGGGGGGGCATCTACGAGCAGTACTTC.

This clonotype was found many times. The V call is TRBV28, the J call TRBJ2-7; TRBD1 agrees at 7 bases. Germline CDR1 and CDR2: MDHEN and SYDVKM. CDR3 length: 14 amino acids. The V and J ends lost 8 bases and 1 base, in that order; junction bases with no gene match: 8. CDR3 coding DNA: TGTGCCAGCCTCCCCTCGGGACAGTCCTACGAGCAGTACTTC. This gives the protein CASLPSGQSYEQYF.

This clonotype was found once. The chain links TRBV30 to TRBJ2-3; 7 bases are a match to TRBD2. The CDR3 loop spans 15 amino acids. Germline CDR1 GTSNPN, CDR2 SVGIG (reference sequence). V trimming: 4 bases; J trimming: 0 bases; junction bases outside the gene matches: 7. CDR3 sequence reads: CAWTPPAGSTDTQYF. The CDR3 DNA follows: TGTGCCTGGACCCCGCCAGCGGGGAGCACAGATACGCAGTATTTT.

V is TRBV3-1 and J is TRBJ2-1; D possibly matches TRBD1 or TRBD2 (5 bases each). The germline V gene encodes CDR1 LGHDT and CDR2 YNNKEL (reference sequence). The CDR3 extends over 15 amino acids. Trimming cost V 4 bases and J 7 bases, with 17 bases left between them. The CDR3 spells CASSPRRDEWNEQFF. The DNA of the CDR3 is TGTGCCAGCAGCCCAAGAAGGGACGAATGGAATGAGCAGTTCTTC.

Here the CDR3 DNA reads TGTGCCAGCAGCTTAGCCCCTCTGGTTTGGTTGTGTGGCTACACCTTC. Translated, it gives CASSLAPLVWLCGYTF. The chain is built from TRBV7-2 and TRBJ1-2; D not certain. Germline assignment: CDR1 SGHTA and CDR2 FQGNSA. V shed 0 bases and J shed 7 bases, with 18 bases lying between them. The CDR3 has 16 residues.

This clonotype was counted at least ten times. The rearrangement uses TRBV4-2 and TRBJ2-2, with 8 nucleotides matching TRBD1. Germline V lookup: CDR1 LGHNA, CDR2 YNFKEQ. Trimming took 6 bases from V and 0 from J; bases not matched to a gene: 15. The CDR3 totals 19 residues. In nucleotides, the CDR3 is TGTGCCAGCAGATCCGGGACAGGAAAAATTTTCGCGAACACCGGGGAGCTGTTTTTT. Amino acid sequence: CASRSGTGKIFANTGELFF.

This chain connects TRBV20-1 to TRBJ2-7; D gene ambiguous. Germline CDR1 and CDR2: DFQATT and SNEGSKA (reference sequence). The CDR3 sequence is 14 residues long. V was shortened by 3 bases and J by 2 bases, with 14 bases between the two germline ends. For the CDR3, the DNA is TGCAGTGCTAGTAATCATCCCGAGCCCTACGAGCAGTACTTC. It encodes CSASNHPEPYEQYF.

The genes are TRBV12-3 or TRBV12-4 and TRBJ2-1, with 12 positions matching TRBD1. The ends lost 3 bases at V and 4 bases at J; junction bases unmatched: 7. This CDR3 has 17 residues. As DNA, the CDR3 is TGTGCCAGCAGTTTGACCGGGACAGGGGGCGAATACAATGAGCAGTTCTTC. Protein sequence: CASSLTGTGGEYNEQFF.

The rearrangement uses TRBV30 and TRBJ1-5; 7 bases align to TRBD1. CDR1 is GTSNPN, CDR2 SVGIG, per germline (reference sequence). The length of the CDR3 is 13 residues. With 5 bases clipped from V and 7 bases from J, the junction kept 8 bases outside the gene matches. CDR3 in DNA: TGTGCCTGGGCAACAGGGGTCCCCCAGCCCCAGCATTTT. Translation: CAWATGVPQPQHF.

The gene calls are TRBV15 and TRBJ2-1; 9 nucleotides align to TRBD2. The ends lost 3 bases at V and 4 bases at J; junction bases unmatched: 7. Germline CDR1 and CDR2: LNHNV and YYDKDF (reference sequence). The length of the CDR3 is 16 residues. The chain's CDR3 is CATSSVAGVGYNEQFF. CDR3 in DNA: TGTGCCACCAGCAGCGTAGCGGGAGTGGGTTACAATGAGCAGTTCTTC. The full variable domain, rest sourced from reference TRBV15 and TRBJ2-1, is DAMVIQNPRYQVTQFGKPVTLSCSQTLNHNVMYWYQQKSSQAPKLLFHYYDKDFNNEADTPDNFQSRRPNTSFCFLDIRSPGLGDTAMYLCATSSVAGVGYNEQFFGPGTRLTVL.